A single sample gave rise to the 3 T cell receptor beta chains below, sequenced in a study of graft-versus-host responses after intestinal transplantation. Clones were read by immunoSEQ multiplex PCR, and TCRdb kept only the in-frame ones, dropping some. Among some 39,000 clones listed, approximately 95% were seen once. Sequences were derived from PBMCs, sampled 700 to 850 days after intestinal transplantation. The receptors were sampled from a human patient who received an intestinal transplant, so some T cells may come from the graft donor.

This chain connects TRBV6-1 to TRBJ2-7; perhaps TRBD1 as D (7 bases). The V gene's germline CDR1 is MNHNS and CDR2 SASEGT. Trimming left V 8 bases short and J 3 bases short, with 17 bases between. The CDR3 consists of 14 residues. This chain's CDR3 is CASGGGTRNYEQYF. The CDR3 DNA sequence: TGTGCCAGCGGAGGGGGCACACGGAACTACGAGCAGTACTTC.

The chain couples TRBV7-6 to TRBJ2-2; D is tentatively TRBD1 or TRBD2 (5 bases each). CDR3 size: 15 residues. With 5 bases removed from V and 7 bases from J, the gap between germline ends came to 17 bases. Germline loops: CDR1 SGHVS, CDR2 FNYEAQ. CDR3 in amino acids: CASSEGSGSYGELFF. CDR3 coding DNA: TGTGCCAGCAGCGAGGGGTCAGGGAGTTACGGGGAGCTGTTTTTT.

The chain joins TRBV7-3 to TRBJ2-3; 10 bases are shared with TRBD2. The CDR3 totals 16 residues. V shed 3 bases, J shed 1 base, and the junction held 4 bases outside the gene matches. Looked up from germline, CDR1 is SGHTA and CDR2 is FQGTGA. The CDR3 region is CASSFSGLAGTDTQYF. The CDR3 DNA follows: TGTGCCAGCAGCTTTAGTGGACTAGCGGGCACAGATACGCAGTATTTT. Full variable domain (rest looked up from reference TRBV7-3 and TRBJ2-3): GAGVSQTPSNKVTEKGKYVELRCDPISGHTALYWYRQSLGQGPEFLIYFQGTGAADDSGLPNDRFFAVRPEGSVSTLKIQRTERGDSAVYLCASSFSGLAGTDTQYFGPGTRLTVL.